These 13 T cell receptor beta chains share one sample of origin, sequenced in a study of beta chain features in type 1 diabetes. Reverse transcription of all isolated RNA meant that expressed TCRB transcripts were sequenced. Using immunoSEQ multiplex PCR, the repertoire was profiled, and TCRdb retains in-frame clones only, with some absent. The sample yields 600,000 to 700,000 clones, roughly 13% seen once. Study findings and constraints: TCRB CDR3 length was moderately but significantly reduced in all four CD4+ subsets of Type 1 diabetes patients.

Which antigens these TCRs recognize remains unknown. The sample was naive CD4+ T cells from blood. The receptors were sampled from a young man with type 1 diabetes.

Only a few counts were recorded for this clone. The chain recombines TRBV6-6 with TRBJ1-6; no reliable D call. Trimming took 2 bases from V and 7 from J, leaving 9 bases between them. This CDR3 comprises 14 residues. The germline V gene has CDR1 MNHNY and CDR2 SVGAGI (reference sequence). The CDR3 nucleotides are TGTGCCAGCAGTTACGTGCCAGAAAATTCACCCCTCCACTTT. This sequence encodes CASSYVPENSPLHF.

This clone was seen a few times. V usage is TRBV4-2 and J usage is TRBJ2-3; 12 bases align to TRBD2. V was clipped by 6 bases and J by 1 base; unmatched bases: 14. The CDR3 runs to 19 residues. Germline V gene sequence: CDR1 LGHNA, CDR2 YNFKEQ. CDR3 residues: CASSQNPASGGAGTDTQYF. The CDR3 DNA reads TGTGCCAGCAGTCAGAATCCGGCTAGCGGGGGGGCCGGCACAGATACGCAGTATTTT.

This clone turned up a few times. The gene calls are TRBV7-9 and TRBJ2-1; D might be TRBD2 (7 bases). Germline CDR1 SEHNR, CDR2 FQNEAQ (reference sequence). The CDR3 runs 15 residues. V was cut by 5 bases and J by 3 bases, with 14 bases left in between. CDR3 bases: TGTGCCAGCAGCCCCCGGGGGGCCGACTACAATGAGCAGTTCTTC. Its translation: CASSPRGADYNEQFF.

The chain links TRBV10-3 to TRBJ1-1; the match to TRBD1 covers 8 bases. This CDR3 has 15 amino acids. V lost 6 bases to trimming and J lost 4 bases; unmatched junction nucleotides: 10. CDR1 ENHRY and CDR2 SYGVKD come from the germline V gene. This CDR3 is CAIRPDRGLSTEAFF. In DNA, the CDR3 is TGTGCCATCAGGCCCGACAGGGGATTGAGCACTGAAGCTTTCTTT.

This clone was found a few times. Other DNA sequences in this specimen translate into the identical CDR3. The V and J genes are TRBV7-2 and TRBJ1-1, with no clear D. The CDR3 length is 13 residues. The V gene's germline CDR1 is SGHTA and CDR2 FQGNSA. V was clipped by 1 base and J by 0 bases, with 3 bases between them. The CDR3: CASSLEVNTEAFF. For the CDR3, the DNA is TGTGCCAGCAGCTTAGAGGTGAACACTGAAGCTTTCTTT.

This clone turned up a few times. V is TRBV11-2 and J is TRBJ2-3; 10 bases are a match to TRBD1. Germline lookup yields CDR1 SGHAT and CDR2 FQNNGV. V trimming: 5 bases; J trimming: 8 bases; junction bases outside the gene matches: 10. The CDR3 consists of 15 residues. CDR3 loop: CASSPPDRGGRTQYF. The CDR3 DNA reads as TGTGCCAGCAGCCCCCCGGACAGGGGGGGTCGTACGCAGTATTTT.

The chain uses TRBV27 and TRBJ1-2; 7 nucleotides align to TRBD1. The ends lost 2 bases at V and 6 bases at J; junction bases unmatched: 9. CDR3 size: 15 residues. The germline V gene has CDR1 MNHEY and CDR2 SMNVEV (reference sequence). CDR3 nucleotides: TGTGCCAGCAGTTTACCGGGAGGGGGCTCAAATGGCTACACCTTC. This codes for CASSLPGGGSNGYTF.

On this clone: Just one base apart from a much larger clone, this may be a read error. This chain joins TRBV10-3 and TRBJ2-1; no clear D. Germline lookup yields CDR1 ENHRY and CDR2 SYGVKD. The CDR3 consists of 11 residues. The CDR3 nucleotides read TGTGCCAGCAGTTATTACAATGAGCAGTTCTTC. Translating it yields CASSYYNEQFF.

The rearrangement links TRBV11-2 to TRBJ2-5; the match to TRBD2 covers 10 bases. The CDR3 contains 16 residues. V gave up 5 bases and J gave up 4 bases; unmatched junction bases: 10. Germline V gene lookup returns CDR1 SGHAT and CDR2 FQNNGV. The CDR3 here is CASSPTGSGRGETQYF. The CDR3 bases are TGTGCCAGCAGCCCCACAGGGAGCGGGAGGGGAGAGACCCAGTACTTC.

The chain has TRBV5-4 and TRBJ1-4; D may be TRBD1 (5 bases). The germline V and J ends were trimmed by 3 bases and 4 bases, with 13 bases remaining between them. The CDR3 runs 15 residues. The germline V gene encodes CDR1 SGHNT and CDR2 YYREEE (reference sequence). This chain's CDR3 is CASSSPGTNNEKLFF. CDR3 sequence (DNA): TGTGCCAGCAGCTCGCCCGGGACGAATAATGAAAAACTGTTTTTT.

V and J are TRBV11-2 and TRBJ2-3; D not resolved. Germline CDR1 SGHAT, CDR2 FQNNGV. V shed 0 bases and J shed 4 bases, with 5 bases lying between them. The CDR3 sequence is 13 residues long. The CDR3 here is CASSLDGADTQYF. The CDR3 nucleotides read TGTGCCAGCAGCTTAGATGGTGCAGATACGCAGTATTTT.

This clone was recorded a few times. V gene TRBV6-5 combines with J gene TRBJ1-2; 10 bases are shared with TRBD1. From germline, CDR1 is MNHEY and CDR2 SVGAGI. The CDR3 covers 14 residues. V shed 7 bases, J shed 8 bases, and the junction held 10 bases outside the gene matches. In DNA, the CDR3 is TGTGCCAGCACCCTGGGACAGGGGCTGGGGGGCTACACCTTC. It encodes CASTLGQGLGGYTF.

V usage is TRBV12-5 and J usage is TRBJ2-5; D call uncertain. CDR1 and CDR2 from the germline V gene are LGHNT and FRNRAP. V dropped 0 bases and J dropped 5 bases, with 19 bases sitting between them. The CDR3 spans 17 residues. The DNA for the CDR3 is TGTGCTAGTGGTTTGGTTTCGACCCCGGGCCTTGGTGAGACCCAGTACTTC. Amino acid sequence: CASGLVSTPGLGETQYF.